This T cell receptor beta chain appears in the sequencing data of a study of blood T cell dynamics during melanoma immunotherapy. Study at large: Metastatic melanoma patients received first-line pembrolizumab or nivolumab plus ipilimumab.

Time point denoted: week 3, after first cycle of checkpoint inhibitor. Blood was drawn before treatment and at week 3 after checkpoint blockade. Patients had no prior systemic cancer treatment, immunosuppressants or other active cancers. Profiled with immunoSEQ multiplex PCR; TCRdb holds only in-frame clones, not every one. The repertoire consists of about 5,900 clones, with about 80% occurring once and the leading ten covering about 9.3%. The CDR3 runs 13 residues. CDR1 and CDR2 from the germline V gene are SGHRS and YFSETQ. V dropped 0 bases and J dropped 0 bases, with 3 bases sitting between them. This sequence originates from a human donor with melanoma. The sequenced sample was blood, obtained from a patient treated with checkpoint blockade. The chain recombines TRBV5-1 with TRBJ1-1; D is uncertain. The CDR3 coding sequence is TGCGCCAGCAGCTTGGGGCTGAACACTGAAGCTTTCTTT. It specifies CASSLGLNTEAFF.